The TCR beta chain under discussion was sequenced for a study of blood T cells in healthy people across ages. The second PCR ran roughly 6 to 11 cycles with a sample-barcoded 5' primer and J-beta primers. TCRdb re-analysed the 5' RACE reads in MiXCR, keeping a single row per CDR3 protein. In the table there are fewer than 1 million distinct CDR3 sequences, around two fifths of which are singletons. This clonotype was seen only a few times. This receptor was taken from a man aged 55-75 years in good health. Input material: blood.

The CDR3 protein is CASSHGGGAKNIQYF. Written as DNA, the CDR3 is TGTGCCAGCAGCCATGGTGGCGGAGCCAAAAACATTCAGTACTTC. V is TRBV14 and J is TRBJ2-4; D remains unclear. The V gene lost 3 bases and the J gene lost 0 bases, with 9 bases spanning the gap. This CDR3 spans 15 amino acids. From germline, CDR1 is SGHDN and CDR2 FVKESK.